This passage covers 17 T cell receptor beta chains from one sample sequenced in a study of response to subunit inactivated influenza vaccine. TCRdb independently ran MiXCR on the RT-PCR reads; one entry per CDR3 protein. The table includes around 570,000 distinct CDR3 sequences, approximately 11% detected once. These sequences were also reported in another study, on T cells expressing NK-cell markers. This second study notes: In generating TCR beta cDNA, 5'RACE template switching with UMIs was used.

The starting material was PBMCs from blood, obtained on the day of vaccination. These receptors were obtained from a man aged 50 or older who received an inactivated influenza vaccine.

This clonotype has a count of ten or more. V is TRBV7-2 and J is TRBJ1-5; D not certain. The CDR3 loop spans 17 amino acids. V shed 4 bases and J shed 6 bases, with 22 bases lying between them. Germline V gene data show CDR1 as SGHTA and CDR2 as FQGNSA. The CDR3 DNA is TGTGCCAGCAGCTCCCGGACCAGAAGGTCGTTGTTTCAGCCCCAGCATTTT. Amino acids: CASSSRTRRSLFQPQHF. Using reference TRBV7-2 and TRBJ1-5 for the parts outside the CDR3, the full variable domain is GAGVSQSPSNKVTEKGKDVELRCDPISGHTALYWYRQSLGQGLEFLIYFQGNSAPDKSGLPSDRFSAERTGGSVSTLTIQRTQQEDSAVYLCASSSRTRRSLFQPQHFGDGTRLSIL.

This clonotype appeared many times. V gene TRBV5-1 combines with J gene TRBJ2-5; D ambiguous. This CDR3 has 12 residues. V shed 7 bases and J shed 5 bases, with 12 bases lying between them. Germline-derived CDR1 and CDR2 are SGHRS and YFSETQ. CDR3 region: CASSKVRETQYF. CDR3 DNA: TGCGCCAGCTCCAAAGTGAGGGAGACCCAGTACTTC.

This clonotype was observed a few times. The chain joins TRBV12-3 or TRBV12-4 to TRBJ1-1; TRBD1 might be the D (5 bases). The CDR3 has 14 residues. V was shortened by 3 bases and J by 6 bases, with 14 bases between the two germline ends. CDR3 nucleotide sequence: TGTGCCAGCAGTTTCTCGAGCAGGGTGGCTGAAGCTTTCTTT. It specifies CASSFSSRVAEAFF.

This clonotype was seen more than once but under ten times. The chain has TRBV16 and TRBJ1-1, with a possible D match to TRBD1 (5 bases). V was cut by 0 bases and J by 3 bases, with 11 bases left in between. The CDR3 spans 15 residues. The germline V gene encodes CDR1 KGHSY and CDR2 FQNENV. The CDR3: CASSQSGQLYTEAFF. CDR3 bases: TGTGCCAGCAGCCAATCGGGGCAGCTGTACACTGAAGCTTTCTTT.

This clonotype appeared many times. The chain links TRBV6-4 to TRBJ2-2; 7 nucleotides agree with TRBD2. Germline CDR1 is MRHNA and CDR2 is SNTAGT. The V segment lost 6 bases and the J segment 4 bases; nucleotides outside the gene matches: 5. The CDR3 totals 14 residues. The CDR3 DNA reads as TGTGCCAGCAGCCGGCAGCGGGGCACCGGGGAGCTGTTTTTT. Translating gives CASSRQRGTGELFF.

The DNA of the CDR3 is TGTGCCAGCAGCCGGCCCGGCACTGAAGCTTTCTTT. As protein: CASSRPGTEAFF. The chain recombines TRBV9 with TRBJ1-1; D remains unclear. V was shortened by 4 bases and J by 4 bases, with 8 bases between the two germline ends. Per germline, CDR1 SGDLS and CDR2 YYNGEE. The CDR3 runs 12 residues.

There are many counts of this clonotype. Germline and junction disagree at one end, which may indicate a read error. CDR3 protein: CASSVAGSPYNEQFF. The DNA for the CDR3 is TGTGCCAGCAGCGTAGCGGGGTCACCATACAATGAGCAGTTCTTC. This chain links TRBV7-8 with TRBJ2-1; 8 nucleotides align to TRBD2. Germline V gene sequence: CDR1 SGHVS, CDR2 FQNEAQ. This CDR3 region has 15 residues.

This chain links TRBV7-9 with TRBJ1-6; tentatively, D is TRBD1 (5 bases). The CDR3 runs 14 residues. V was shortened by 5 bases and J by 6 bases, with 11 bases between the two germline ends. CDR1 and CDR2 (germline): SEHNR, FQNEAQ (reference sequence). CDR3 amino acids: CASSPYDSNSPLHF. Written as DNA, the CDR3 is TGTGCCAGCAGCCCGTACGACAGTAATTCACCCCTCCACTTT.

V is TRBV30 and J is TRBJ2-5; TRBD1 aligns across 9 bases. The CDR3 length is 14 residues. Germline CDR1 reads GTSNPN; CDR2 reads SVGIG (reference sequence). V was pared by 6 bases and J by 2 bases, with 7 bases of the junction left unmatched. This chain's CDR3 is CACSQGAVQETQYF. CDR3 DNA sequence: TGTGCCTGTTCACAGGGGGCCGTACAAGAGACCCAGTACTTC.

The chain couples TRBV4-2 to TRBJ2-7; 9 bases fit TRBD2. Germline trimming cut 2 bases from V and 4 bases from J; bases unmatched to any gene: 6. Germline CDR1 and CDR2: LGHNA and YNFKEQ. The CDR3 totals 15 residues. CDR3: CASSQFSGSGYEQYF. As DNA, the CDR3 is TGTGCCAGCAGCCAATTTAGCGGGAGCGGGTACGAGCAGTACTTC.

This clonotype has a count of ten or more. The chain combines TRBV6-2 or TRBV6-3 with TRBJ2-4; 7 positions agree with TRBD2. Germline V gene lookup returns CDR1 MNHEY and CDR2 SVGEGT. Trimming cost V 4 bases and J 4 bases; bases outside gene matches: 19. CDR3 length equals 19 residues. CDR3 DNA: TGTGCCAGCAGTTCCCCCGGCACTAGCGCGGCCGGTAGAAAAAACATTCAGTACTTC. Amino acids: CASSSPGTSAAGRKNIQYF.

This clonotype has a count of ten or more. The gene calls are TRBV9 and TRBJ2-3; D is unclear. CDR1 is SGDLS, CDR2 YYNGEE, per germline. This CDR3 is 13 amino acids long. The V gene lost 0 bases and the J gene lost 3 bases, with 5 bases spanning the gap. This CDR3 is CASSVATTDTQYF. The CDR3 DNA follows: TGTGCCAGCAGCGTAGCTACGACAGATACGCAGTATTTT.

The genes are TRBV6-2 or TRBV6-3 and TRBJ1-1, with D perhaps TRBD1 (5 bases). Germline V gives CDR1 MNHEY, CDR2 SVGEGT. Trimming shortened V by 4 bases and J by 5 bases, and 23 bases separated the two germline ends. There are 17 residues in the CDR3. CDR3 sequence: CASSFGAGQRSRTEAFF. CDR3 coding DNA: TGTGCCAGCAGTTTCGGGGCGGGCCAGCGCTCAAGGACTGAAGCTTTCTTT.

The genes are TRBV20-1 and TRBJ1-2; D is undetermined. Trimming removed 6 bases from V and 5 bases from J, with 7 bases in between. Germline CDR1 DFQATT, CDR2 SNEGSKA (reference sequence). The CDR3 sequence is 10 residues long. The CDR3 here is CSATAYGYTF. CDR3 in DNA: TGCAGTGCCACGGCATATGGCTACACCTTC.

The chain has TRBV30 and TRBJ2-1, with D perhaps matching TRBD1 (6 bases). V was clipped by 4 bases and J by 10 bases, with 17 bases between them. Germline CDR1 and CDR2: GTSNPN and SVGIG (reference sequence). CDR3 length: 13 amino acids. The CDR3 DNA follows: TGTGCCTGGATGCTACAGGGTATCAAGGAGCAGTTCTTC. Protein: CAWMLQGIKEQFF.

In its sample, this clonotype was seen a few times. V usage is TRBV6-1 and J usage is TRBJ1-2; D is possibly TRBD1 (5 bases). V lost 6 bases and J lost 5, with 19 bases in between. CDR3 length equals 15 residues. Per the germline V gene, CDR1 is MNHNS and CDR2 is SASEGT. This chain's CDR3 is CASRTVFGGWYGYTF. The CDR3, as DNA: TGTGCCAGCAGGACCGTCTTTGGGGGATGGTATGGCTACACCTTC.

This clonotype has just a few counts. The rearrangement uses TRBV11-2 and TRBJ1-6; 9 nucleotides line up with TRBD1. This CDR3 comprises 18 residues. The V segment lost 5 bases and the J segment 4 bases; nucleotides outside the gene matches: 12. Germline CDR1 SGHAT, CDR2 FQNNGV. In DNA form, the CDR3 reads TGTGCCAGCAGCGACCCACCCGGGACAGGGTTATATAATTCACCCCTCCACTTT. Its protein is CASSDPPGTGLYNSPLHF.